This T cell receptor (beta chain) was profiled in a study of T cells in Graves' hyperthyroidism and ophthalmopathy. The overall study: Before any treatment, at initial diagnosis, peripheral blood was collected.

Germline values: CDR1 DFQATT, CDR2 SNEGSKA (reference sequence). The CDR3 covers 17 residues. V lost 0 bases, J lost 8 bases, and 18 bases stayed unmatched. It was RNA transcripts that yielded the amplified TCR beta CDR3 regions. Researchers ran a first-round RT-PCR on the TCR CDR3 using the HTBI primer set. TCRdb reanalysed the multiplex PCR reads using MiXCR and keeps one entry per CDR3 protein. The data show 350,000 or so distinct CDR3 sequences, over 20% seen once. The sequence derives from a woman in her fifties or sixties with Graves' hyperthyroidism. Specimen: blood. The V gene is TRBV20-1, the J gene TRBJ2-7; 8 nucleotides match TRBD2. This chain's CDR3 is CSARDRAGGSIYVKQYF. CDR3 sequence (DNA): TGCAGTGCTAGAGATCGGGCGGGGGGATCCATCTACGTCAAGCAGTACTTC.